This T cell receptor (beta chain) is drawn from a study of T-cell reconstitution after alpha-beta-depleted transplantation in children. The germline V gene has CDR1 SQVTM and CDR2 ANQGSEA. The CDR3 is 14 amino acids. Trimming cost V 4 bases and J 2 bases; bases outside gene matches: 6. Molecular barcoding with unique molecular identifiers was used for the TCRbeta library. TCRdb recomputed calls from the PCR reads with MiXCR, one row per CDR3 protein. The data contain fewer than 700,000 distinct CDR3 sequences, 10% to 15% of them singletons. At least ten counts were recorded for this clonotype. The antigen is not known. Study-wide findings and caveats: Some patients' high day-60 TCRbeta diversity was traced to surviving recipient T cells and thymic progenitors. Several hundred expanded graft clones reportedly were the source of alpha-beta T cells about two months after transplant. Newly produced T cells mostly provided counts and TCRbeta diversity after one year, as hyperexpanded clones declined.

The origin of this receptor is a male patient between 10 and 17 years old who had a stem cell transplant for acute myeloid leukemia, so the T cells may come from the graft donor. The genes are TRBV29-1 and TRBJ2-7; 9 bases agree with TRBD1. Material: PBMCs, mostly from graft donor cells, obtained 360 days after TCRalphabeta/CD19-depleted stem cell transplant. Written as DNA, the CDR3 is TGCAGCGTTGTAGGACAGGGGCCACCCTACGAGCAGTACTTC. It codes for CSVVGQGPPYEQYF.